The entry that follows covers one T cell receptor beta chain sequence. Its antigen is still unknown. This record comes from a study of T-cell reconstitution after alpha-beta-depleted transplantation in children. Overall study results and limits: About two months after transplant, alpha-beta T cells reportedly came from several hundred expanded graft clones. At the one-year point after transplant, T-cell counts and TCRbeta diversity were found to come mostly from T cells that had been newly produced. The high TCRbeta diversity at day 60 in some patients came from surviving recipient T cells and thymic progenitors.

The CDR3 sequence is 17 residues long. V lost 1 base to trimming and J lost 3 bases, with 19 bases between them. CDR1 SGHDT and CDR2 YYEEEE come from the germline V gene. Unique molecular identifiers were incorporated when the TCRbeta library was constructed. Each CDR3 protein gets one entry after TCRdb re-called the PCR reads with MiXCR. Of approximately 1,000,000 distinct CDR3 sequences in the sample, under 30% are singletons; the top ten hold under 30%. The rearrangement links TRBV5-6 to TRBJ1-1, with D possibly being TRBD1 (5 bases). The specimen comprised PBMCs, mostly from graft donor cells, sampled 360 days after TCRalphabeta/CD19-depleted stem cell transplant. The sequence derives from a boy under three years old who had a stem cell transplant for SCID, so the T cells may come from the graft donor. CDR3 nucleotide sequence: TGTGCCAGCAGCTTGAAAGCTCTTGGGGCATCGGACACTGAAGCTTTCTTT. It encodes CASSLKALGASDTEAFF.